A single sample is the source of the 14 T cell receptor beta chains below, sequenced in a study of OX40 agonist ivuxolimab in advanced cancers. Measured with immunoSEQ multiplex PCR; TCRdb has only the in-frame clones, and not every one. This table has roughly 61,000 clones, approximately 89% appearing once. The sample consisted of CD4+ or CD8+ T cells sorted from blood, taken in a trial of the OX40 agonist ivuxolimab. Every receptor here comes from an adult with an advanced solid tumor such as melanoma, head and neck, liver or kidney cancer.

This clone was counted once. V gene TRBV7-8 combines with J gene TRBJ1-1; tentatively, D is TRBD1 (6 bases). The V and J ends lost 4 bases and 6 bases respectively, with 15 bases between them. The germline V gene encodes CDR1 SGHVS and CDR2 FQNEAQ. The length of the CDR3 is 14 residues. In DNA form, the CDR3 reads TGTGCCAGCAGCTCCCGGGACACGATCTCTGAAGCTTTCTTT. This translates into CASSSRDTISEAFF.

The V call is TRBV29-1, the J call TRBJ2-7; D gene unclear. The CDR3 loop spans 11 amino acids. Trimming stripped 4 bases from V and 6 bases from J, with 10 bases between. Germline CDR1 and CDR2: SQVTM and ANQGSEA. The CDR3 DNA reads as TGCAGCGTTGTGAAGGGTTCCGAGCAGTACTTC. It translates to CSVVKGSEQYF.

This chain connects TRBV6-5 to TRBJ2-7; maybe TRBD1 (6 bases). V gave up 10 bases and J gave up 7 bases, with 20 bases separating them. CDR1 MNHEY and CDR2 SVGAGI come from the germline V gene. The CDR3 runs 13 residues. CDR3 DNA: TGTGCCACGGAGGACACCCTAAGGGGGGAGCAGTACTTC. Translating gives CATEDTLRGEQYF.

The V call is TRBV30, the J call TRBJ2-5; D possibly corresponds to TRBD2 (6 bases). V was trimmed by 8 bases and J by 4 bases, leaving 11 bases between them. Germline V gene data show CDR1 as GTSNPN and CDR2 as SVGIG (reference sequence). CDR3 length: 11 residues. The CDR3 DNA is TGTGCCACCCAGGGAGGAGAGACCCAGTACTTC. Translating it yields CATQGGETQYF.

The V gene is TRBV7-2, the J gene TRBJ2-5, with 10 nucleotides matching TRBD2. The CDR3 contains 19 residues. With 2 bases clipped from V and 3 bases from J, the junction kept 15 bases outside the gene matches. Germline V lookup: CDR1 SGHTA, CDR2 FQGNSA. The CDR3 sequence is CASSLSSGRGWGVEETQYF. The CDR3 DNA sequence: TGTGCCAGCAGCTTATCTAGCGGGAGAGGGTGGGGGGTCGAAGAGACCCAGTACTTC.

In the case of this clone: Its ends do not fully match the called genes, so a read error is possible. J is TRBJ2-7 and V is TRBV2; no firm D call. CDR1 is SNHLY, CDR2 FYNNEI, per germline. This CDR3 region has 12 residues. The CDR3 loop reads CASSAGRATSNF. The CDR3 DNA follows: TGTGCCAGCAGTGCGGGCCGAGCGACTTCCAACTTC. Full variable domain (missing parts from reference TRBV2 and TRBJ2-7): EPEVTQTPSHQVTQMGQEVILRCVPISNHLYFYWYRQILGQKVEFLVSFYNNEISEKSEIFDDQFSVERPDGSNFTLKIRSTKLEDSAMYFCASSAGRATSNFGPGTRLTVT.

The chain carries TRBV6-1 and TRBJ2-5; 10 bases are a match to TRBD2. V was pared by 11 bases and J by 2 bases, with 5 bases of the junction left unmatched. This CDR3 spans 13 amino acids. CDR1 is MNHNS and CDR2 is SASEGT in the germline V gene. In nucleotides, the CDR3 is TGTGCCGTTCTACTAGCGGGACAAGAGACCCAGTACTTC. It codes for CAVLLAGQETQYF.

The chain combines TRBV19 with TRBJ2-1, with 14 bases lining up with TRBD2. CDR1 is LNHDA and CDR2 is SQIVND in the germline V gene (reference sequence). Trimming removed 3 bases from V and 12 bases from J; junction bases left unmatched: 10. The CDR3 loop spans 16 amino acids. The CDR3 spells CASSMAGTSGRTVQFF. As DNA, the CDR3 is TGTGCCAGTAGTATGGCGGGGACTAGCGGGAGAACGGTGCAGTTCTTC.

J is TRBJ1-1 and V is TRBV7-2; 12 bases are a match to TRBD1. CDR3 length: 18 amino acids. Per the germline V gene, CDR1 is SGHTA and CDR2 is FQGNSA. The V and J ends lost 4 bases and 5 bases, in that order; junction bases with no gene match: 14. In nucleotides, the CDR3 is TGTGCCAGCAGCTCCCCGGTGGGACAGGGGGCCAGTGGGACTGAAGCTTTCTTT. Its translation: CASSSPVGQGASGTEAFF.

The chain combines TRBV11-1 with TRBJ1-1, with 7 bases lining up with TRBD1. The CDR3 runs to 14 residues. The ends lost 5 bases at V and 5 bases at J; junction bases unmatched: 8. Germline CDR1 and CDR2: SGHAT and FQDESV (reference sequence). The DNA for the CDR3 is TGTGCCAGCAGCGAGACAGGGTCGGTTACTGAAGCTTTCTTT. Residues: CASSETGSVTEAFF.

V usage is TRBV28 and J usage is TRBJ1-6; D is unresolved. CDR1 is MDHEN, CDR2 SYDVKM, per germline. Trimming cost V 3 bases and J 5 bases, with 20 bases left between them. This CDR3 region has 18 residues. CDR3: CASSFPPNRIRDNSPLHF. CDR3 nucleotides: TGTGCCAGCAGTTTCCCCCCAAATAGGATTAGGGATAATTCACCCCTCCACTTT.

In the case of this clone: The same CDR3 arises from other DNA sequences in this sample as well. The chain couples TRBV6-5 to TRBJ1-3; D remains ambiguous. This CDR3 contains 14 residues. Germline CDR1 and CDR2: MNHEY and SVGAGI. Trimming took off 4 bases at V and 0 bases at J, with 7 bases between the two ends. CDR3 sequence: CASSSVSSGNTIYF. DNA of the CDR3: TGTGCCAGCAGTTCGGTGAGCTCTGGAAACACCATATATTTT.

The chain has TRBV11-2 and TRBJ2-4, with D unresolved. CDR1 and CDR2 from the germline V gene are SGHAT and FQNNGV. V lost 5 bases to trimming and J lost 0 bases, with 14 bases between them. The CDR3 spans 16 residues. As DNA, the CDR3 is TGTGCCAGCAGCCTGTCCGACTTGGGAGCCAAAAACATTCAGTACTTC. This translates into CASSLSDLGAKNIQYF. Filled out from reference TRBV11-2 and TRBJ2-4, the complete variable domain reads EAGVAQSPRYKIIEKRQSVAFWCNPISGHATLYWYQQILGQGPKLLIQFQNNGVVDDSQLPKDRFSAERLKGVDSTLKIQPAKLEDSAVYLCASSLSDLGAKNIQYFGAGTRLSVL.

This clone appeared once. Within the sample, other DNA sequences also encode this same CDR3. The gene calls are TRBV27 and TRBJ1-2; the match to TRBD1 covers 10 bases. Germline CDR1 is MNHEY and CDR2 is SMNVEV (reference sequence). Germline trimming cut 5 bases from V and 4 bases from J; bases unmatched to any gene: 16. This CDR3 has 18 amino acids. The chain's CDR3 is CASSPLRDRGPRAYGYTF. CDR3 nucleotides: TGTGCCAGCAGTCCCTTACGGGACAGGGGACCAAGGGCCTATGGCTACACCTTC.